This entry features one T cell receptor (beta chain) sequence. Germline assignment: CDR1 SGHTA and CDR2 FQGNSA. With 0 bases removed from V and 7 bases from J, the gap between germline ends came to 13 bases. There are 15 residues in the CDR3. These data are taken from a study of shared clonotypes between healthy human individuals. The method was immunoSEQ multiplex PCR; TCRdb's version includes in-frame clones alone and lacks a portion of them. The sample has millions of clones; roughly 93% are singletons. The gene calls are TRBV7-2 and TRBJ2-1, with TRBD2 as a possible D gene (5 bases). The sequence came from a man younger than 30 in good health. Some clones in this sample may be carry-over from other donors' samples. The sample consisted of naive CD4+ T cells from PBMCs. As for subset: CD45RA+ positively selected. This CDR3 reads CASSLAGALVNEQFF. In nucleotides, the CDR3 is TGTGCCAGCAGCTTAGCGGGAGCTTTGGTGAATGAGCAGTTCTTC.